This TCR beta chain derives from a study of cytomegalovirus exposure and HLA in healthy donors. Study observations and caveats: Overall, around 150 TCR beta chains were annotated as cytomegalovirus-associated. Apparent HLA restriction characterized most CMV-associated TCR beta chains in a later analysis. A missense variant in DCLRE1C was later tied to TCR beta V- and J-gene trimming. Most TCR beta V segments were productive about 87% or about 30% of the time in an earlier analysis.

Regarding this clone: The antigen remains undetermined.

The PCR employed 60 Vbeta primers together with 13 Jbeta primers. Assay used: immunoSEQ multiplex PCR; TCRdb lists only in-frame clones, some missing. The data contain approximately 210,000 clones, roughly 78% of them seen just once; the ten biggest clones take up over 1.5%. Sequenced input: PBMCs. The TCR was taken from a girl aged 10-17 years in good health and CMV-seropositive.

The CDR3 nucleotides are TGTGCCAGTAGTATTACAGAAAGACACTATGGCTACACCTTC. Protein: CASSITERHYGYTF. The rearrangement uses TRBV19 and TRBJ1-2; D is uncertain. CDR1 and CDR2 (germline): LNHDA, SQIVND (reference sequence). The CDR3 has 14 amino acids. V was trimmed by 3 bases and J by 3 bases, leaving 11 bases between them.